These 15 T cell receptor beta chains were all obtained from the same sample, sequenced in a study of T-cell reconstitution after alpha-beta-depleted transplantation in children. Unique molecular identifiers featured in how the TCRbeta library was prepared. TCRdb re-analysed the PCR reads in MiXCR, keeping a single row per CDR3 protein. The data hold a few hundred thousand distinct CDR3 sequences, with approximately 12% observed a single time. Sequenced material: PBMCs, taken from the stem cell graft. All receptors come from a human donor who donated a stem cell graft to a child with Fanconi anemia.

The chain has TRBV6-5 and TRBJ2-1; TRBD2 matches at 10 bases. J lost 10 bases, V lost 0 bases, and 12 bases had no gene match. Germline CDR1 and CDR2: MNHEY and SVGAGI. This CDR3 is 17 amino acids long. The CDR3 nucleotides are TGTGCCAGCAGTTACTCCTGGCTAGCGGGGGACACCTGGGAGCAGTTCTTC. Its protein product is CASSYSWLAGDTWEQFF.

The chain uses TRBV2 and TRBJ2-6; D is undetermined. Per germline, CDR1 SNHLY and CDR2 FYNNEI. Trimming left V 4 bases short and J 9 bases short, with 10 bases between. This CDR3 region has 13 residues. CDR3 coding DNA: TGTGCCAGCAGTGTTGGCCCATTCAACGTCCTGACTTTC. Translating it yields CASSVGPFNVLTF.

This chain links TRBV12-3 or TRBV12-4 with TRBJ1-5, with 8 bases matching TRBD1. This CDR3 is 14 amino acids long. The junction had 6 bases not matched to a gene; V was cut back by 6 bases and J by 5 bases. CDR3 region: CASSPQQGDQPQHF. Written as DNA, the CDR3 is TGTGCCAGCAGCCCTCAACAGGGGGATCAGCCCCAGCATTTT.

In this sample, this clonotype turned up many times. The chain carries TRBV11-2 and TRBJ2-7; D uncertain. This CDR3 is built from 11 residues. V gave up 1 base and J gave up 5 bases, with 3 bases separating them. Germline V gene lookup returns CDR1 SGHAT and CDR2 FQNNGV. CDR3 sequence (DNA): TGTGCCAGCAGCTTAGGGGACGAGCAGTACTTC. Protein: CASSLGDEQYF.

The chain carries TRBV28 and TRBJ2-7; D is undetermined. V shed 5 bases and J shed 7 bases, with 15 bases lying between them. CDR1 is MDHEN and CDR2 is SYDVKM in the germline V gene. CDR3 length: 13 amino acids. The CDR3 nucleotides are TGTGCCAGCAGTCGCGCCCCCTCCCGGGAGCAGTACTTC. Residues: CASSRAPSREQYF.

This clonotype is a singleton in its sample. The V gene is TRBV12-3 or TRBV12-4, the J gene TRBJ2-1, with 8 nucleotides matching TRBD1. The CDR3 is made up of 19 amino acids. Losses at the gene ends were 5 bases for V and 1 base for J; bases not matched to a gene: 16. The CDR3: CASSNYQIYRDRSYNEQFF. The CDR3 nucleotides read TGTGCCAGCAGTAATTATCAAATATACCGGGACAGGTCCTACAATGAGCAGTTCTTC.

CDR3 amino acids: CAWTVSLGYGYTF. The CDR3 bases are TGTGCCTGGACGGTTAGCCTTGGCTATGGCTACACCTTC. This rearrangement joins TRBV30 to TRBJ1-2; D is undetermined. The CDR3 covers 13 residues. Trimming pared 4 bases from V and 4 bases from J, leaving 13 bases between. Looked up from germline, CDR1 is GTSNPN and CDR2 is SVGIG (reference sequence).

This clonotype was found a few times. The rearrangement uses TRBV30 and TRBJ1-1, with unresolved D. The germline V gene encodes CDR1 GTSNPN and CDR2 SVGIG (reference sequence). Trimming cost V 3 bases and J 1 base, with 12 bases left between them. The CDR3 covers 14 residues. CDR3 DNA: TGTGCCTGGAGGAAAAGGGCCTCGAACACTGAAGCTTTCTTT. It yields the protein CAWRKRASNTEAFF.

The sample holds a few counts of this clonotype. The chain links TRBV6-5 to TRBJ2-1; TRBD1 matches 9 bases. The J segment lost 4 bases and the V segment lost 4 bases, leaving 8 bases of the junction unmatched. CDR1 is MNHEY and CDR2 is SVGAGI in the germline V gene. The CDR3 has 16 amino acids. CDR3 in DNA: TGTGCCAGCAGTTCTCGACAGGGGGTATTTTACAATGAGCAGTTCTTC. Translating gives CASSSRQGVFYNEQFF.

This clonotype was counted only a few times. A junction end diverges from the germline sequence, so it may reflect a read error. The chain joins TRBV7-9 to TRBJ2-7, with D hard to call. The CDR3 extends over 13 amino acids. The V gene's germline CDR1 is SEHNR and CDR2 FQNEAQ (reference sequence). The chain's CDR3 is CASTLDPGVEQYF. The CDR3 DNA follows: TGTGCCAGCACCTTAGATCCTGGGGTCGAGCAGTACTTC.

The rearrangement links TRBV6-1 to TRBJ2-2, with 9 bases aligning to TRBD1. The CDR3 consists of 16 residues. CDR1 is MNHNS and CDR2 is SASEGT in the germline V gene. V lost 6 bases and J lost 5; bases outside the gene matches: 10. DNA for the CDR3: TGTGCCAGCAGCCCCTGGGACAGGGCTAAAACCGGGGAGCTGTTTTTT. Translating gives CASSPWDRAKTGELFF.

In its sample, this clonotype was seen a few times. The rearrangement links TRBV5-1 to TRBJ2-5; TRBD2 agrees at 9 bases. CDR3 length: 15 amino acids. Trimming took 5 bases from V and 5 from J; bases not matched to a gene: 10. Germline V CDR1 and CDR2: SGHRS, YFSETQ. This CDR3 reads CASSSGPSGGETQYF. CDR3 bases: TGCGCCAGCAGTTCCGGACCCAGCGGGGGGGAGACCCAGTACTTC.

This clonotype was detected a few times. The J gene is TRBJ2-4, the V gene TRBV3-1, with D possibly being TRBD1 (5 bases). This CDR3 is 15 amino acids long. Trimming left V 0 bases short and J 6 bases short, with 12 bases between. Germline V gene lookup returns CDR1 LGHDT and CDR2 YNNKEL (reference sequence). This CDR3 reads CASSQDIQGRNIQYF. The CDR3 DNA is TGTGCCAGCAGCCAAGATATCCAGGGCAGAAACATTCAGTACTTC.

The rearrangement joins TRBV27 to TRBJ1-2; TRBD1 aligns across 7 bases. V dropped 0 bases and J dropped 5; count of bases not matched to a gene: 3. This CDR3 is 14 amino acids long. CDR1 and CDR2 from the germline V gene are MNHEY and SMNVEV (reference sequence). CDR3 coding DNA: TGTGCCAGCAGTTTATCCAGGGGGATTTATGGCTACACCTTC. Translating gives CASSLSRGIYGYTF.

This chain joins TRBV5-1 and TRBJ2-2; unclear D gene. Germline assignment: CDR1 SGHRS and CDR2 YFSETQ. Trimming left V 2 bases short and J 5 bases short, with 7 bases between. CDR3 size: 13 residues. The CDR3 here is CASSLEITGELFF. The CDR3 bases are TGCGCCAGCAGCTTAGAGATAACCGGGGAGCTGTTTTTT.